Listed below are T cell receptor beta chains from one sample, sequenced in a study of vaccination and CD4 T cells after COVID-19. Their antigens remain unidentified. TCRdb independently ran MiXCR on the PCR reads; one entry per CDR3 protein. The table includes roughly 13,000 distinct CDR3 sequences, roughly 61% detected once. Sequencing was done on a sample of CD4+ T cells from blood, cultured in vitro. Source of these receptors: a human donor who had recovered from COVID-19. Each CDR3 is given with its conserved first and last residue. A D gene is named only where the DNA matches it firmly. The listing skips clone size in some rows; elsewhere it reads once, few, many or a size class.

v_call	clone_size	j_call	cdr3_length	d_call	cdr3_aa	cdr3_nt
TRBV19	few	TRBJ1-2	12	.	CASSDSLTGYTF	TGTGCCAGTAGTGACAGTTTAACCGGCTACACCTTC
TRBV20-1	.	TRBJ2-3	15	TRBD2	CSARDASGNGDTQYF	TGCAGTGCTAGAGATGCTAGCGGGAATGGAGATACGCAGTATTTT
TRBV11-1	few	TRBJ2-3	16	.	CASSYAVGVVSDTQYF	TGTGCCAGCAGCTACGCCGTGGGAGTGGTGTCAGATACGCAGTATTTT
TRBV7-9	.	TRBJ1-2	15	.	CASSLGQSPVYGYTF	TGTGCCAGCAGCTTGGGCCAGTCCCCCGTCTATGGCTACACCTTC
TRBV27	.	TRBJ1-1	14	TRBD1	CASSLRQGGTEAFF	TGTGCCAGCAGTTTACGACAGGGTGGAACTGAAGCTTTCTTT
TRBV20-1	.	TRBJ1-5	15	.	CSARDYKQVNQPQHF	TGCAGTGCTAGAGACTACAAACAAGTCAATCAGCCCCAGCATTTT
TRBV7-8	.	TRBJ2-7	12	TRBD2	CASSLGTRFQYF	TGTGCCAGCAGCTTAGGGACTAGATTTCAGTACTTC
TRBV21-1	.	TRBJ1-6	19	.	CASSVRDRVSYAYNSPLHF	TGTGCCAGCAGCGTCCGGGACAGGGTTTCGTATGCCTATAATTCACCCCTCCACTTT
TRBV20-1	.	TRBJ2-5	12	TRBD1	CSARTGEQTQYF	TGCAGTGCTAGAACAGGGGAACAGACCCAGTACTTC
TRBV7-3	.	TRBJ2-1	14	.	CASSSGDTYNEQFF	TGTGCCAGCAGCTCCGGGGATACCTACAATGAGCAGTTCTTC
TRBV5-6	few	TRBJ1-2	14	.	CASSSGGHDYGYTF	TGTGCCAGCAGCTCCGGGGGACACGACTATGGCTACACCTTC
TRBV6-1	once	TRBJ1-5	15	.	CASNLDILSNQPQHF	TGTGCCAGCAACCTAGACATATTAAGCAATCAGCCCCAGCATTTT
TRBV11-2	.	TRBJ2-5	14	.	CASSLAVQAGTQYF	TGTGCCAGCAGCTTAGCGGTGCAGGCAGGGACCCAGTACTTC
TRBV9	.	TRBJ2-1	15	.	CASSVDPLPSDEQFF	TGTGCCAGCAGCGTAGATCCCCTCCCCAGCGATGAGCAGTTCTTC
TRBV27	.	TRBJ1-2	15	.	CASSSRSGRNYGYTF	TGTGCCAGCAGTTCTCGATCGGGACGGAACTATGGCTACACCTTC
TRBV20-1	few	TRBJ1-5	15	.	CSASPGSPYNQPQHF	TGCAGTGCTAGCCCCGGCAGCCCATACAATCAGCCCCAGCATTTT
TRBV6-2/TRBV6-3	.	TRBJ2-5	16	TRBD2	CASSYGLAGSQETQYF	TGTGCCAGCAGTTACGGCCTAGCGGGCTCCCAAGAGACCCAGTACTTC
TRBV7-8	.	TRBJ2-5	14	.	CVSSQTGLGETQYF	TGTGTCAGCAGCCAGACAGGTCTGGGAGAGACCCAGTACTTC
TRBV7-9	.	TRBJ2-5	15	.	CASSSRVGEAGTQYF	TGTGCCAGCAGCTCGCGGGTGGGGGAAGCGGGGACCCAGTACTTC
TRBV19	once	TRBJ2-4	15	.	CASSRGGTSKNIQYF	TGTGCCAGTAGTAGAGGGGGAACCTCCAAAAACATTCAGTACTTC
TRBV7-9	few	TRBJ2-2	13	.	CASTAAWPGELFF	TGTGCCAGCACTGCAGCGTGGCCCGGGGAGCTGTTTTTT
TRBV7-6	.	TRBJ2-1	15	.	CASSLDEVRRSEQFF	TGTGCCAGCAGCTTAGACGAAGTTCGGCGATCCGAGCAGTTCTTC
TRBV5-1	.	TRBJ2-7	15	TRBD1	CASSFSGTASYEQYF	TGCGCCAGCAGCTTTTCCGGGACAGCCTCCTACGAGCAGTACTTC
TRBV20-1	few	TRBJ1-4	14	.	CSARDSQGSEKLFF	TGCAGTGCTAGAGATTCTCAGGGTAGTGAAAAACTGTTTTTT
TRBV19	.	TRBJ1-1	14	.	CASSPPPGRTEAFF	TGTGCCAGTAGCCCCCCCCCGGGGCGGACTGAAGCTTTCTTT
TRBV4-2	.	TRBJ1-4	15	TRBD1	CASSPGTGGGEKLFF	TGTGCCAGCAGCCCCGGGACAGGGGGAGGCGAAAAACTGTTTTTT
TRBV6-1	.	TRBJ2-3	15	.	CASSERWASTDTQYF	TGTGCCAGCAGTGAAAGGTGGGCCAGCACAGATACGCAGTATTTT
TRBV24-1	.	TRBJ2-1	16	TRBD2	CATSDLGLAGVGEQFF	TGTGCCACCAGTGATTTGGGACTAGCGGGAGTAGGTGAGCAGTTCTTC
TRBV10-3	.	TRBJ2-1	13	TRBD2	CAATSGSFNEQFF	TGTGCCGCGACTAGCGGGAGTTTCAATGAGCAGTTCTTC
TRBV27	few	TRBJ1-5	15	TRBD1	CASSPKQGRNQPQHF	TGTGCCAGCAGTCCAAAACAGGGGCGCAATCAGCCCCAGCATTTT
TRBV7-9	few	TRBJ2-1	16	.	CASSLSPGRLYNEQFF	TGTGCCAGCAGCTTATCGCCAGGGCGACTGTACAATGAGCAGTTCTTC
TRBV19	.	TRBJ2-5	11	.	CASTTGETQYF	TGTGCCAGTACTACCGGGGAGACCCAGTACTTC
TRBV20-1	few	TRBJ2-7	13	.	CSARAVGLDEQYF	TGCAGTGCTAGGGCCGTAGGTTTAGACGAGCAGTACTTC
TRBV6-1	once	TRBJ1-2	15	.	CASSLVPGRSYGYTF	TGTGCCAGCAGTCTCGTTCCGGGACGGTCTTATGGCTACACCTTC
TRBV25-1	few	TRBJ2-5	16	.	CASSERAPGPVETQYF	TGTGCCAGCAGTGAAAGGGCTCCGGGCCCGGTGGAGACCCAGTACTTC
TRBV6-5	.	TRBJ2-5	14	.	CASSYSLGIETQYF	TGTGCCAGCAGTTACTCCCTAGGAATCGAGACCCAGTACTTC
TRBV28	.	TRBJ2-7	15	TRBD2	CASSFSGSNSYEQYF	TGTGCCAGCAGTTTTAGCGGGAGTAACTCCTACGAGCAGTACTTC
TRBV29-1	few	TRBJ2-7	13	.	CSALGAGNPEQYF	TGCAGCGCGCTGGGGGCAGGGAACCCTGAGCAGTACTTC
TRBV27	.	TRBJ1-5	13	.	CASSFGYGQPQHF	TGTGCCAGCAGTTTCGGGTATGGTCAGCCCCAGCATTTT
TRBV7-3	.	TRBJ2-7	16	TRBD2	CASSLGVRGSGNEQYF	TGTGCCAGCAGCTTAGGGGTGCGCGGGAGCGGGAACGAGCAGTACTTC